Below, 2 T cell receptor beta chains from the same sample are listed, as sequenced in a study of T-cell reconstitution after alpha-beta-depleted transplantation in children. Unique molecular identifiers were incorporated during preparation of the TCRbeta library. Each CDR3 protein is one row after TCRdb ran MiXCR on the PCR reads. The sample lists a few hundred thousand distinct CDR3 sequences, approximately 7% occurring once. Sequences were derived from PBMCs, sampled before TCRalphabeta/CD19-depleted stem cell transplant. These TCRs come from a boy aged 2 to 10 with acute lymphoblastic leukemia, due to receive a stem cell transplant.

The chain is built from TRBV7-6 and TRBJ2-1; 10 bases line up with TRBD2. CDR3 length equals 17 residues. Losses at the gene ends were 5 bases for V and 3 bases for J; bases not matched to a gene: 10. The V gene's germline CDR1 is SGHVS and CDR2 FNYEAQ. The CDR3 here is CASSANLAGGFYNEQFF. The CDR3 nucleotides read TGTGCCAGCAGCGCCAATTTAGCGGGGGGCTTCTACAATGAGCAGTTCTTC.

This clonotype was recorded at least ten times. The chain employs TRBV21-1 and TRBJ2-1; TRBD2 reflects the table's D call only, with no check against the DNA. TRBV21-1 is designated a pseudogene. The CDR3 loop spans 17 amino acids. The CDR3 DNA follows: TGTGCCAGCAGCACCCTCCGCGGGACTAGCAGTTACAATGAGCAGTTCTTC. Translated: CASSTLRGTSSYNEQFF.